This is a list of T cell receptor beta chains from one sample in a study of response to subunit inactivated influenza vaccine. TCRdb passed the RT-PCR reads through MiXCR, listing each CDR3 protein once. The sample yields a few hundred thousand distinct CDR3 sequences, approximately 6.9% seen once. This specimen consisted of PBMCs from blood, obtained around 25 months after vaccination. The receptor set was obtained from a man between 50 and 69 years old who received an inactivated influenza vaccine. Each CDR3 is given with its conserved first and last residue. The D gene is left open where the match is weak. Only part of the rows carry a size: once, few, many, or a class if the clone is expanded.

d_gene: -; abundance: few; v_gene: TRBV4-2; j_gene: TRBJ1-1; CDR3aa: CASSQDRSDNTEAFF; CDR3nt: TGTGCCAGCAGCCAAGATCGGTCGGATAACACTGAAGCTTTCTTT
d_gene: -; abundance: few; v_gene: TRBV3-1; j_gene: TRBJ1-1; CDR3aa: CASSDDLSITEAFF; CDR3nt: TGTGCCAGCAGCGACGACTTGTCGATCACTGAAGCTTTCTTT
d_gene: -; abundance: few; v_gene: TRBV2; j_gene: TRBJ2-1; CDR3aa: CASSSGRLYNEQFF; CDR3nt: TGTGCCAGCAGCTCGGGGCGCCTCTACAATGAGCAGTTCTTC
d_gene: TRBD1; abundance: many; v_gene: TRBV29-1; j_gene: TRBJ2-3; CDR3aa: CSVSRTGPQDTQYF; CDR3nt: TGCAGCGTGTCCCGGACAGGGCCCCAAGATACGCAGTATTTT
d_gene: -; abundance: -; v_gene: TRBV12-3/TRBV12-4; j_gene: TRBJ1-2; CDR3aa: CASRLSSVGAHGYTF; CDR3nt: TGTGCCAGCAGGTTATCCTCGGTCGGGGCGCATGGCTACACCTTC
d_gene: TRBD2; abundance: few; v_gene: TRBV20-1; j_gene: TRBJ2-1; CDR3aa: CSAPLAGGRSNEQFF; CDR3nt: TGCAGTGCGCCACTAGCGGGGGGGCGAAGCAATGAGCAGTTCTTC
d_gene: TRBD2; abundance: few; v_gene: TRBV7-2; j_gene: TRBJ2-2; CDR3aa: CASSRRRGSNTGELFF; CDR3nt: TGTGCCAGCAGCCGGCGGCGGGGGTCGAACACCGGGGAGCTGTTTTTT
d_gene: -; abundance: many; v_gene: TRBV24-1; j_gene: TRBJ2-7; CDR3aa: CATSDTGLRYEQYF; CDR3nt: TGTGCCACCAGTGATACAGGGCTCCGCTACGAGCAGTACTTC
d_gene: TRBD1; abundance: many; v_gene: TRBV12-3/TRBV12-4; j_gene: TRBJ1-1; CDR3aa: CASSSRQGGGNTEAFF; CDR3nt: TGTGCCAGCAGTTCGAGACAGGGAGGAGGGAACACTGAAGCTTTCTTT
d_gene: -; abundance: -; v_gene: TRBV7-9; j_gene: TRBJ2-2; CDR3aa: CASSLSGLYTGELFF; CDR3nt: TGTGCCAGCAGCTTATCCGGCCTCTACACCGGGGAGCTGTTTTTT
d_gene: TRBD1; abundance: -; v_gene: TRBV4-1; j_gene: TRBJ2-2; CDR3aa: CASSPGPGGGGELFF; CDR3nt: TGCGCCAGCAGCCCGGGTCCAGGGGGCGGCGGGGAGCTGTTTTTT
d_gene: -; abundance: -; v_gene: TRBV3-1; j_gene: TRBJ2-1; CDR3aa: CASSQGEHGVEQFF; CDR3nt: TGTGCCAGCAGCCAAGGGGAACATGGGGTTGAGCAGTTCTTC
d_gene: -; abundance: few; v_gene: TRBV4-3; j_gene: TRBJ2-1; CDR3aa: CASSQDFGRSSYNEQFF; CDR3nt: TGCGCCAGCAGCCAAGATTTTGGGAGGAGCTCCTACAATGAGCAGTTCTTC
d_gene: -; abundance: many; v_gene: TRBV29-1; j_gene: TRBJ1-2; CDR3aa: CSVEGRQVYGYTF; CDR3nt: TGCAGCGTTGAGGGAAGACAGGTCTATGGCTACACCTTC
d_gene: -; abundance: few; v_gene: TRBV4-1; j_gene: TRBJ2-1; CDR3aa: CASSYFSGAYNEQFF; CDR3nt: TGCGCCAGCAGCTACTTTTCGGGAGCCTACAATGAGCAGTTCTTC
d_gene: -; abundance: -; v_gene: TRBV7-9; j_gene: TRBJ2-2; CDR3aa: CASSLTGGQTGELFF; CDR3nt: TGTGCCAGCAGCTTAACGGGGGGCCAAACCGGGGAGCTGTTTTTT
d_gene: -; abundance: many; v_gene: TRBV5-6; j_gene: TRBJ2-3; CDR3aa: CASSSNGGRDTQYF; CDR3nt: TGTGCCAGCAGTAGTAATGGGGGCAGGGATACGCAGTATTTT
d_gene: -; abundance: few; v_gene: TRBV27; j_gene: TRBJ2-2; CDR3aa: CASSLKGRANTGELFF; CDR3nt: TGTGCCAGCAGTTTAAAAGGGCGGGCGAACACCGGGGAGCTGTTTTTT
d_gene: -; abundance: few; v_gene: TRBV2; j_gene: TRBJ2-1; CDR3aa: CASSWGLRLSYNEQFF; CDR3nt: TGTGCCAGCAGTTGGGGACTTCGACTCTCCTACAATGAGCAGTTCTTC
d_gene: -; abundance: -; v_gene: TRBV9; j_gene: TRBJ2-1; CDR3aa: CASSVATAYYNEQFF; CDR3nt: TGTGCCAGCAGCGTAGCTACGGCCTACTACAATGAGCAGTTCTTC
d_gene: -; abundance: many; v_gene: TRBV20-1; j_gene: TRBJ1-2; CDR3aa: CSATGVGYGYTF; CDR3nt: TGCAGTGCTACAGGGGTTGGCTATGGCTACACCTTC
d_gene: -; abundance: few; v_gene: TRBV9; j_gene: TRBJ2-6; CDR3aa: CASSVGISGANVLTF; CDR3nt: TGTGCCAGCAGCGTTGGAATCTCTGGGGCCAACGTCCTGACTTTC
d_gene: TRBD1; abundance: few; v_gene: TRBV20-1; j_gene: TRBJ1-5; CDR3aa: CSARSPAGGQGQPQHF; CDR3nt: TGCAGTGCTAGATCTCCGGCAGGGGGCCAGGGTCAGCCCCAGCATTTT
d_gene: -; abundance: few; v_gene: TRBV10-3; j_gene: TRBJ2-7; CDR3aa: CAISEGGQRTGEQYF; CDR3nt: TGTGCCATCAGTGAGGGTGGACAGAGAACGGGGGAGCAGTACTTC
d_gene: TRBD2; abundance: many; v_gene: TRBV20-1; j_gene: TRBJ2-1; CDR3aa: CSASSGVSYNEQFF; CDR3nt: TGCAGTGCTAGTAGCGGGGTCTCCTACAATGAGCAGTTCTTC
d_gene: -; abundance: -; v_gene: TRBV3-1; j_gene: TRBJ2-7; CDR3aa: CASSQVLDPYEQYF; CDR3nt: TGTGCCAGCAGCCAAGTGCTGGACCCCTACGAGCAGTACTTC
d_gene: TRBD2; abundance: few; v_gene: TRBV6-2/TRBV6-3; j_gene: TRBJ2-1; CDR3aa: CASSKPGLAAYNEQFF; CDR3nt: TGTGCCAGCAGCAAGCCGGGACTAGCGGCATACAATGAGCAGTTCTTC
d_gene: -; abundance: many; v_gene: TRBV20-1; j_gene: TRBJ2-3; CDR3aa: CSAPRAGSPGDTQYF; CDR3nt: TGCAGTGCCCCCCGTGCGGGGTCACCAGGGGATACGCAGTATTTT
d_gene: TRBD2; abundance: -; v_gene: TRBV20-1; j_gene: TRBJ2-7; CDR3aa: CSARGGASGPTPYEQYF; CDR3nt: TGCAGTGCTAGAGGGGGGGCTAGCGGGCCTACCCCCTACGAGCAGTACTTC
d_gene: TRBD1; abundance: many; v_gene: TRBV4-3; j_gene: TRBJ2-1; CDR3aa: CASSQGQGNNEQFF; CDR3nt: TGCGCCAGCAGCCAGGGACAGGGAAACAATGAGCAGTTCTTC
d_gene: TRBD2; abundance: -; v_gene: TRBV6-1; j_gene: TRBJ2-1; CDR3aa: CASSAGLAGGLYNEQFF; CDR3nt: TGTGCCAGCAGCGCTGGACTAGCGGGAGGGCTCTACAATGAGCAGTTCTTC
d_gene: -; abundance: many; v_gene: TRBV20-1; j_gene: TRBJ2-7; CDR3aa: CSAEDNPYEQYF; CDR3nt: TGCAGTGCAGAAGACAATCCCTACGAGCAGTACTTC
d_gene: -; abundance: few; v_gene: TRBV7-6; j_gene: TRBJ2-1; CDR3aa: CASSSTQSSYNEQFF; CDR3nt: TGTGCCAGCAGCTCCACCCAGAGCTCCTACAATGAGCAGTTCTTC
d_gene: -; abundance: -; v_gene: TRBV20-1; j_gene: TRBJ2-7; CDR3aa: CSADRSYEQYF; CDR3nt: TGCAGTGCAGACAGGTCCTACGAGCAGTACTTC
d_gene: -; abundance: -; v_gene: TRBV19; j_gene: TRBJ2-1; CDR3aa: CASSSGVAPYNEQFF; CDR3nt: TGTGCCAGTAGTTCAGGGGTAGCGCCTTACAATGAGCAGTTCTTC
d_gene: TRBD1; abundance: few; v_gene: TRBV6-1; j_gene: TRBJ1-5; CDR3aa: CASSPGQLSNQPQHF; CDR3nt: TGTGCCAGCAGCCCGGGACAGCTTAGCAATCAGCCCCAGCATTTT
d_gene: -; abundance: -; v_gene: TRBV27; j_gene: TRBJ1-1; CDR3aa: CASSTQELNTEAFF; CDR3nt: TGTGCCAGCAGTACTCAGGAATTGAACACTGAAGCTTTCTTT
d_gene: -; abundance: -; v_gene: TRBV10-3; j_gene: TRBJ1-1; CDR3aa: CAISPVQGRNTEAFF; CDR3nt: TGTGCCATCAGCCCCGTGCAGGGGCGGAACACTGAAGCTTTCTTT
d_gene: -; abundance: many; v_gene: TRBV6-6; j_gene: TRBJ1-2; CDR3aa: CASSSTGAGYTF; CDR3nt: TGTGCCAGCAGTTCCACTGGGGCTGGCTACACCTTC
d_gene: -; abundance: few; v_gene: TRBV6-2/TRBV6-3; j_gene: TRBJ2-1; CDR3aa: CASSYSAGSLSGEQFF; CDR3nt: TGTGCCAGCAGTTACTCGGCTGGCTCCCTCTCCGGTGAGCAGTTCTTC
d_gene: -; abundance: -; v_gene: TRBV20-1; j_gene: TRBJ2-2; CDR3aa: CSASRTFGGGELFF; CDR3nt: TGCAGTGCTAGCAGGACTTTCGGGGGCGGGGAGCTGTTTTTT
d_gene: -; abundance: -; v_gene: TRBV5-1; j_gene: TRBJ1-6; CDR3aa: CASSQTAIYNSPLHF; CDR3nt: TGCGCCAGCAGTCAGACGGCGATCTATAATTCACCCCTCCACTTT
d_gene: -; abundance: few; v_gene: TRBV28; j_gene: TRBJ1-1; CDR3aa: CASSPKDEAFF; CDR3nt: TGTGCCAGCAGTCCCAAGGACGAAGCTTTCTTT
d_gene: TRBD1; abundance: -; v_gene: TRBV4-3; j_gene: TRBJ1-2; CDR3aa: CASSQETGDRGYTF; CDR3nt: TGCGCCAGCAGCCAGGAGACAGGGGATCGTGGCTACACCTTC
d_gene: -; abundance: -; v_gene: TRBV20-1; j_gene: TRBJ1-5; CDR3aa: CSGNTGSQPQHF; CDR3nt: TGCAGTGGCAATACAGGGAGTCAGCCCCAGCATTTT
d_gene: -; abundance: -; v_gene: TRBV2; j_gene: TRBJ1-4; CDR3aa: CASRWGQTNEKLFF; CDR3nt: TGTGCCAGCCGCTGGGGCCAAACTAATGAAAAACTGTTTTTT
d_gene: TRBD1; abundance: many; v_gene: TRBV29-1; j_gene: TRBJ2-7; CDR3aa: CSGKQGTEQYF; CDR3nt: TGCAGCGGAAAACAGGGGACCGAGCAGTACTTC
d_gene: TRBD1; abundance: -; v_gene: TRBV7-2; j_gene: TRBJ2-3; CDR3aa: CASSKDRGHTQYF; CDR3nt: TGTGCCAGCAGCAAGGACAGGGGTCATACGCAGTATTTT
d_gene: -; abundance: once; v_gene: TRBV7-2; j_gene: TRBJ2-3; CDR3aa: CASSRTLTDTQYF; CDR3nt: TGTGCCAGCAGCCGGACATTAACAGATACGCAGTATTTT
d_gene: -; abundance: few; v_gene: TRBV15; j_gene: TRBJ2-3; CDR3aa: CATSRSTFTDTQYF; CDR3nt: TGTGCCACCAGCAGGTCTACCTTCACAGATACGCAGTATTTT
d_gene: -; abundance: many; v_gene: TRBV5-1; j_gene: TRBJ1-5; CDR3aa: CASSPGDFGNQPQHF; CDR3nt: TGCGCCAGCAGCCCAGGAGACTTCGGCAATCAGCCCCAGCATTTT
d_gene: -; abundance: few; v_gene: TRBV25-1; j_gene: TRBJ2-3; CDR3aa: CASSEVGIPDTQYF; CDR3nt: TGTGCCAGCAGTGAAGTCGGGATCCCAGATACGCAGTATTTT
d_gene: -; abundance: few; v_gene: TRBV12-3/TRBV12-4; j_gene: TRBJ1-5; CDR3aa: CASSFLQGLSQPQHF; CDR3nt: TGTGCCAGCAGTTTTCTGCAGGGCCTCAGTCAGCCCCAGCATTTT
d_gene: -; abundance: -; v_gene: TRBV18; j_gene: TRBJ2-3; CDR3aa: CASSPPAARRGDTQYF; CDR3nt: TGTGCCAGCTCACCACCGGCGGCCAGGAGAGGAGATACGCAGTATTTT
d_gene: -; abundance: -; v_gene: TRBV28; j_gene: TRBJ1-3; CDR3aa: CASSFYRAGVPSGNTIYF; CDR3nt: TGTGCCAGCAGTTTCTACCGAGCTGGAGTCCCCTCTGGAAACACCATATATTTT
d_gene: -; abundance: few; v_gene: TRBV7-6; j_gene: TRBJ2-7; CDR3aa: CASSPWTRETYEQYF; CDR3nt: TGTGCCAGCAGCCCTTGGACTCGCGAAACCTACGAGCAGTACTTC
d_gene: -; abundance: -; v_gene: TRBV20-1; j_gene: TRBJ2-5; CDR3aa: CSASLGALNQETQYF; CDR3nt: TGCAGTGCTAGTCTCGGGGCACTAAACCAAGAGACCCAGTACTTC